These 12 T cell receptor beta chains originate from one sample sequenced in a study of T cells in localized non-small cell lung cancer. The data were produced by immunoSEQ multiplex PCR, yet TCRdb's version contains in-frame clones alone and is incomplete. The sample contains 50,000 to 65,000 clones, approximately 80% of which appear only once. The specimen was PBMCs, collected before any cancer treatment. These receptors were obtained from a man between 40 and 70 years old with stage II lung adenocarcinoma.

The V call is TRBV5-1, the J call TRBJ1-1, with 10 positions matching TRBD1. Trimming removed 4 bases from V and 1 base from J; junction bases left unmatched: 1. This CDR3 region has 14 residues. Per the germline V gene, CDR1 is SGHRS and CDR2 is YFSETQ. DNA for the CDR3: TGCGCCAGCAGCCGGGACAGGGGGAACACTGAAGCTTTCTTT. Translation: CASSRDRGNTEAFF. Looking up the rest from reference TRBV5-1 and TRBJ1-1 gives the full variable domain: KAGVTQTPRYLIKTRGQQVTLSCSPISGHRSVSWYQQTPGQGLQFLFEYFSETQRNKGNFPGRFSGRQFSNSRSEMNVSTLELGDSALYLCASSRDRGNTEAFFGQGTRLTVV.

This clone occurred once. DNA for the CDR3: TGTGCCAGCAGCGTAGTTGCGGGAGGGCCCTACAATGAGCAGTTCTTC. Its translation is CASSVVAGGPYNEQFF. The V call is TRBV9, the J call TRBJ2-1; 9 bases agree with TRBD2. The junction had 3 bases not matched to a gene; V was cut back by 0 bases and J by 2 bases. From germline, CDR1 is SGDLS and CDR2 YYNGEE. This CDR3 spans 16 amino acids.

The chain has TRBV6-5 and TRBJ2-3; 9 bases match TRBD2. V shed 6 bases and J 0 bases; nucleotides not matched to a gene: 4. The V gene's germline CDR1 is MNHEY and CDR2 SVGAGI. CDR3 size: 15 residues. In DNA form, the CDR3 reads TGTGCCAGCAGCCTGACTAGCGGTAGCACAGATACGCAGTATTTT. Amino acid sequence: CASSLTSGSTDTQYF.

The V call is TRBV27, the J call TRBJ2-7; 10 nucleotides match TRBD2. Looked up from germline, CDR1 is MNHEY and CDR2 is SMNVEV (reference sequence). CDR3 size: 14 residues. The V gene end was trimmed by 8 bases and the J gene end by 3 bases; junction bases not matched to a gene: 7. CDR3 nucleotides: TGTGCCAGCGCTCTAGCGGGAGACTACTACGAGCAGTACTTC. It encodes CASALAGDYYEQYF.

The V and J genes are TRBV18 and TRBJ1-1; 8 positions agree with TRBD1. This CDR3 is 15 amino acids long. Germline CDR1 reads KGHSH; CDR2 reads LQKENI. The V gene end was trimmed by 3 bases and the J gene end by 1 base; junction bases not matched to a gene: 4. CDR3 DNA sequence: TGTGCCAGCTCACCGCCCGGGACAGGGAACACTGAAGCTTTCTTT. It codes for CASSPPGTGNTEAFF. Full variable domain (outside the CDR3, taken from reference TRBV18 and TRBJ1-1): NAGVMQNPRHLVRRRGQEARLRCSPMKGHSHVYWYRQLPEEGLKFMVYLQKENIIDESGMPKERFSAEFPKEGPSILRIQQVVRGDSAAYFCASSPPGTGNTEAFFGQGTRLTVV.

The chain is built from TRBV30 and TRBJ1-5, with D perhaps matching TRBD1 (5 bases). The CDR3 is 14 amino acids. Trimming removed 3 bases from V and 7 bases from J, with 16 bases in between. CDR1 is GTSNPN and CDR2 is SVGIG in the germline V gene (reference sequence). The CDR3 DNA reads TGTGCCTGGAGCCGTCTGACAGACCAACAGCCCCAGCATTTT. This gives the protein CAWSRLTDQQPQHF.

This rearrangement joins TRBV27 to TRBJ2-1, with 7 bases that match TRBD1. Trimming at V came to 7 bases and at J to 8 bases, leaving 8 bases not matched to a gene. Germline V gene data show CDR1 as MNHEY and CDR2 as SMNVEV (reference sequence). This CDR3 is 13 amino acids long. The CDR3 is CASTSQGSYEQFF. The CDR3 DNA is TGTGCCAGCACCTCACAGGGGAGCTATGAGCAGTTCTTC.

This clone was seen once. This chain uses TRBV7-3 with TRBJ2-1; TRBD2 matches at 10 bases. Losses at the gene ends were 5 bases for V and 3 bases for J; bases not matched to a gene: 1. Germline CDR1 is SGHTA and CDR2 is FQGTGA. The CDR3 spans 14 residues. CDR3 nucleotide sequence: TGTGCCAGCAGCCCTAGCGGGAGCTACAATGAGCAGTTCTTC. This codes for CASSPSGSYNEQFF.

This sequence joins TRBV6-5 and TRBJ1-5; D gene unclear. Germline V gene data show CDR1 as MNHEY and CDR2 as SVGAGI. Trimming removed 2 bases from V and 6 bases from J, with 8 bases in between. The CDR3 is 13 amino acids. CDR3 coding DNA: TGTGCCAGCAGTTACGGCCAAGGTCAGCCCCAGCATTTT. This gives the protein CASSYGQGQPQHF.

This chain joins TRBV7-2 and TRBJ1-2; no firm D call. Germline lookup yields CDR1 SGHTA and CDR2 FQGNSA. The CDR3 totals 14 residues. V lost 5 bases, J lost 4 bases, and 14 bases lay in between. The chain's CDR3 is CASSPARAVYGYTF. The CDR3 DNA sequence: TGTGCCAGCAGCCCAGCACGGGCCGTCTATGGCTACACCTTC.

This chain uses TRBV15 with TRBJ1-4, with D possibly TRBD1 on 5 matching bases. V lost 1 base, J lost 7 bases, and 16 bases lay in between. The CDR3 is made up of 16 amino acids. Per the germline V gene, CDR1 is LNHNV and CDR2 is YYDKDF (reference sequence). Here the CDR3 DNA reads TGTGCCACCAGCAGAGGGGGGTCCATCAATGGTGAAAAACTGTTTTTT. It codes for CATSRGGSINGEKLFF.

The chain couples TRBV2 to TRBJ2-5; no firm D call. V gave up 1 base and J gave up 4 bases, with 7 bases separating them. Germline V CDR1 and CDR2: SNHLY, FYNNEI. CDR3 length: 13 amino acids. The CDR3 is CASSEGLGETQYF. In DNA, the CDR3 is TGTGCCAGCAGTGAAGGGCTAGGAGAGACCCAGTACTTC. Filled out from reference TRBV2 and TRBJ2-5, the complete variable domain reads EPEVTQTPSHQVTQMGQEVILRCVPISNHLYFYWYRQILGQKVEFLVSFYNNEISEKSEIFDDQFSVERPDGSNFTLKIRSTKLEDSAMYFCASSEGLGETQYFGPGTRLLVL.